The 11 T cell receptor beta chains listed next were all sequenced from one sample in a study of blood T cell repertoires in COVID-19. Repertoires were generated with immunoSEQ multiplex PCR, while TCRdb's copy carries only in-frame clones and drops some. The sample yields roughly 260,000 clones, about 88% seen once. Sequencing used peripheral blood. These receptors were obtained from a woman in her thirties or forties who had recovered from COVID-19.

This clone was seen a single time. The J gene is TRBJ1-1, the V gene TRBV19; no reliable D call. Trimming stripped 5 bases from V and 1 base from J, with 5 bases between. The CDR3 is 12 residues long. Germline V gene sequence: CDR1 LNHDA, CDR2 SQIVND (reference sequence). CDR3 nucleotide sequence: TGTGCCAGTAGTTACAGGAACACTGAAGCTTTCTTT. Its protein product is CASSYRNTEAFF.

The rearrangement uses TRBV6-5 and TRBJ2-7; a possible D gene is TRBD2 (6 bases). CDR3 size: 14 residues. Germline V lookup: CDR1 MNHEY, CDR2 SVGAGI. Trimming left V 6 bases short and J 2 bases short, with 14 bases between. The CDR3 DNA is TGTGCCAGCAGCCGGGACTCCGTAGCCTACGAGCAGTACTTC. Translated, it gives CASSRDSVAYEQYF.

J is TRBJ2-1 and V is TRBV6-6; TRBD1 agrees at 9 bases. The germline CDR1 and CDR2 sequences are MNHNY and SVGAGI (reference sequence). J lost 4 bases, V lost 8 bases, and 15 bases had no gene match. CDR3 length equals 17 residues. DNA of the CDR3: TGTGCCAGCGGTCCACAGGGGGCGCATCCCTCTTACAATGAGCAGTTCTTC. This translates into CASGPQGAHPSYNEQFF.

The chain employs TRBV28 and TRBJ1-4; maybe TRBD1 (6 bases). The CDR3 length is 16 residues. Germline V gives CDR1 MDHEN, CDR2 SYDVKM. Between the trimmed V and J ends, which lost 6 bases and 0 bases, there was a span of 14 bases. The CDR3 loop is CASRLGRGTTNEKLFF. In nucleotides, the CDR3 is TGTGCCAGCAGGTTGGGCAGGGGAACAACTAATGAAAAACTGTTTTTT.

The CDR3 reads CATSRVGTGWTGELFF. CDR3 coding DNA: TGTGCCACCAGCAGAGTTGGGACAGGGTGGACCGGGGAGCTGTTTTTT. The V and J genes are TRBV15 and TRBJ2-2, with 9 bases that match TRBD1. The CDR3 is 16 amino acids. Germline CDR1 reads LNHNV; CDR2 reads YYDKDF (reference sequence). V lost 1 base, J lost 5 bases, and 5 bases stayed unmatched. The whole variable domain, remainder taken from reference TRBV15 and TRBJ2-2, is DAMVIQNPRYQVTQFGKPVTLSCSQTLNHNVMYWYQQKSSQAPKLLFHYYDKDFNNEADTPDNFQSRRPNTSFCFLDIRSPGLGDTAMYLCATSRVGTGWTGELFFGEGSRLTVL.

The CDR3 loop is CASSLPSGSSGELFF. The CDR3 DNA reads as TGTGCCAGCAGCTTACCTAGCGGGAGTTCTGGGGAGCTGTTTTTT. V is TRBV7-2 and J is TRBJ2-2, with 10 bases identical to TRBD2. This CDR3 is built from 15 residues. Trimming removed 2 bases from V and 8 bases from J; junction bases left unmatched: 5. The germline CDR1 and CDR2 sequences are SGHTA and FQGNSA. The full variable domain, rest sourced from reference TRBV7-2 and TRBJ2-2, is GAGVSQSPSNKVTEKGKDVELRCDPISGHTALYWYRQSLGQGLEFLIYFQGNSAPDKSGLPSDRFSAERTGGSVSTLTIQRTQQEDSAVYLCASSLPSGSSGELFFGEGSRLTVL.

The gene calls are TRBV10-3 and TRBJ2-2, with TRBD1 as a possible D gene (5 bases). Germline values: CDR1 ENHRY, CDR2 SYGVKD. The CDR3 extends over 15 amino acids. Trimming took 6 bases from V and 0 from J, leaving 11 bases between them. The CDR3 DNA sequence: TGTGCCATCAGGCTGGACACCGCGAACACCGGGGAGCTGTTTTTT. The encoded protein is CAIRLDTANTGELFF.

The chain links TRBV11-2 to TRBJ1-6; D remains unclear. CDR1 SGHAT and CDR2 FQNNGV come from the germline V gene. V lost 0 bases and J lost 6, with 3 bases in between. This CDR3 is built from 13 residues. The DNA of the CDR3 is TGTGCCAGCAGCTTAGAACTTAATTCACCCCTCCACTTT. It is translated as CASSLELNSPLHF.

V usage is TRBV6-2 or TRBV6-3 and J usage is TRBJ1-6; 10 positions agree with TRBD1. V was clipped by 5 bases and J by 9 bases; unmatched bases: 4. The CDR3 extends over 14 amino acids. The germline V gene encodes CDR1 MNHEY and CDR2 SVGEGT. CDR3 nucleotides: TGTGCCAGCAGTGCGGACAGGGGGAGTTCACCCCTCCACTTT. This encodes CASSADRGSSPLHF.

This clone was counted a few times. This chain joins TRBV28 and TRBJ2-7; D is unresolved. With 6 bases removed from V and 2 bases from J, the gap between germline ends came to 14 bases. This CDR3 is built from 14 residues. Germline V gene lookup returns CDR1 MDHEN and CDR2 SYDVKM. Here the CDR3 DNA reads TGTGCCAGCAGGAAAATCCTAAGCACCTACGAGCAGTACTTC. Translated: CASRKILSTYEQYF. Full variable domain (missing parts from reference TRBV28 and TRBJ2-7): DVKVTQSSRYLVKRTGEKVFLECVQDMDHENMFWYRQDPGLGLRLIYFSYDVKMKEKGDIPEGYSVSREKKERFSLILESASTNQTSMYLCASRKILSTYEQYFGPGTRLTVT.

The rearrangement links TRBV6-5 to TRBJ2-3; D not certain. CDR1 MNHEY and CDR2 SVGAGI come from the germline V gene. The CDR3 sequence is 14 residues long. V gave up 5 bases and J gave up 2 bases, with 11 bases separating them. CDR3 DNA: TGTGCCAGCAGTCCCCTTGCGGTCACAGATACGCAGTATTTT. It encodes CASSPLAVTDTQYF.